A single sample is the source of the 22 T cell receptor beta chains below, sequenced in a study of type 1 and type 2 diabetes patients (dated by TCRdb to about 2016). The sequencer was an Illumina MiSeq. For TCRbeta CDR3 amplification, the template was genomic DNA taken from the sorted T cell subsets. Multiplex PCR with 30 forward and 13 reverse primers amplified the TCRbeta CDR3 region. The public reads were reprocessed in TCRdb via fastp at Q25 and MiXCR, keeping in-frame beta chains. One record per CDR3 amino acid sequence lists the most common genes and DNA. This sample comprises about 290,000 distinct CDR3 sequences, around 47% of them detected only once. Of the sample, around 13% falls within the top ten clones. Sequencing input: peripheral blood mononuclear cells (PBMCs). Receptors were obtained from a man between 18 and 29 years old with type 2 diabetes.

The chain recombines TRBV7-8 with TRBJ2-7, with 11 bases that match TRBD2. The CDR3 loop spans 17 amino acids. Germline V gene data show CDR1 as SGHVS and CDR2 as FQNEAQ. The ends lost 5 bases at V and 3 bases at J; junction bases unmatched: 12. The DNA of the CDR3 is TGTGCCAGCAGCACCGGGACTAGCGGAGGGGGTTACTACGAGCAGTACTTC. Translation gives CASSTGTSGGGYYEQYF.

V and J are TRBV19 and TRBJ2-7; D possibly matches TRBD1 or TRBD2 (5 bases each). V lost 6 bases and J lost 6, with 12 bases in between. This CDR3 spans 12 amino acids. Germline values: CDR1 LNHDA, CDR2 SQIVND (reference sequence). Here the CDR3 DNA reads TGTGCCAGTAGGGGACCACGAGGCGAGCAGTACTTC. This translates into CASRGPRGEQYF.

This clonotype was seen only a few times. Here the CDR3 DNA reads TGTGCCAGCAGCTTAACAGCGACAGAGAATTCACCCCTCCACTTT. It is translated as CASSLTATENSPLHF. The J gene is TRBJ1-6, the V gene TRBV7-9; D perhaps matches TRBD1 (5 bases). The CDR3 extends over 15 amino acids. Germline CDR1 reads SEHNR; CDR2 reads FQNEAQ (reference sequence). The V gene lost 2 bases and the J gene lost 7 bases, with 12 bases spanning the gap.

In this sample, this clonotype turned up once. This chain links TRBV9 with TRBJ1-1; D is unclear. The CDR3 is made up of 13 amino acids. V dropped 5 bases and J dropped 3 bases, with 11 bases sitting between them. Looked up from germline, CDR1 is SGDLS and CDR2 is YYNGEE. The CDR3 loop reads CASSVRRDTEAFF. The DNA for the CDR3 is TGTGCCAGCAGTGTTAGACGGGACACTGAAGCTTTCTTT.

The chain has TRBV20-1 and TRBJ2-3; 9 nucleotides match TRBD2. The CDR3 length is 19 residues. Germline CDR1 reads DFQATT; CDR2 reads SNEGSKA (reference sequence). The V and J ends lost 2 bases and 3 bases, in that order; junction bases with no gene match: 18. In DNA form, the CDR3 reads TGCAGTGCTAGAAGGGGGGTAGCGGGAGCCTTCGGTGGAACAGATACGCAGTATTTT. As protein: CSARRGVAGAFGGTDTQYF.

The CDR3 loop is CASKTGWIGELFF. CDR3 DNA sequence: TGTGCCAGCAAGACAGGGTGGATCGGGGAGCTGTTTTTT. The V gene is TRBV12-3 or TRBV12-4, the J gene TRBJ2-2; 7 nucleotides line up with TRBD1. V shed 7 bases, J shed 7 bases, and the junction held 6 bases outside the gene matches. The CDR3 totals 13 residues.

The chain has TRBV2 and TRBJ1-2; 7 bases are shared with TRBD1. This CDR3 is 14 amino acids long. Germline V gene data show CDR1 as SNHLY and CDR2 as FYNNEI. V was pared by 9 bases and J by 9 bases, with 16 bases of the junction left unmatched. CDR3 residues: CASLDREVFARYTF. Here the CDR3 DNA reads TGTGCCAGTCTCGACAGGGAGGTTTTCGCACGCTACACCTTC. The full variable domain, its missing parts supplied by reference TRBV2 and TRBJ1-2, is EPEVTQTPSHQVTQMGQEVILRCVPISNHLYFYWYRQILGQKVEFLVSFYNNEISEKSEIFDDQFSVERPDGSNFTLKIRSTKLEDSAMYFCASLDREVFARYTFGSGTRLTVV.

This clonotype was found a few times. The chain has TRBV12-3 or TRBV12-4 and TRBJ1-1; D ambiguous. The CDR3 loop spans 12 amino acids. Trimming removed 3 bases from V and 6 bases from J, with 8 bases in between. In DNA, the CDR3 is TGTGCCAGCAGTTTTTTCCCCTCTGAAGCTTTCTTT. As protein: CASSFFPSEAFF.

This clonotype was counted once. This chain uses TRBV7-2 with TRBJ1-6, with D perhaps TRBD1 (6 bases). Germline CDR1 is SGHTA and CDR2 is FQGNSA. There are 14 residues in the CDR3. V was shortened by 5 bases and J by 4 bases, with 9 bases between the two germline ends. This chain's CDR3 is CASSNTGYNSPLHF. The CDR3 region has the DNA TGTGCCAGCAGCAATACAGGGTATAATTCACCCCTCCACTTT.

The chain is built from TRBV6-4 and TRBJ1-6; tentatively, D is TRBD1 (5 bases). The CDR3 has 15 residues. Germline V lookup: CDR1 MRHNA, CDR2 SNTAGT. V lost 4 bases, J lost 12 bases, and 19 bases lay in between. The CDR3 bases are TGTGCCAGCAGTGCGCGGCTGGGAGGGGAAGTACCCCTCCACTTT. Amino acids: CASSARLGGEVPLHF.

The chain has TRBV30 and TRBJ2-6, with 9 nucleotides matching TRBD1. The CDR3 loop spans 17 amino acids. V gave up 0 bases and J gave up 4 bases; unmatched junction bases: 7. Germline loops: CDR1 GTSNPN, CDR2 SVGIG (reference sequence). This chain's CDR3 is CAWSVYSQGAGANVLTF. CDR3 nucleotides: TGTGCCTGGAGTGTATATTCACAGGGGGCCGGGGCCAACGTCCTGACTTTC.

The chain is built from TRBV12-3 or TRBV12-4 and TRBJ2-1; 7 bases match TRBD2. The V segment lost 3 bases and the J segment 2 bases; nucleotides outside the gene matches: 4. The CDR3 is made up of 15 amino acids. The CDR3 region is CASSFLAGAYNEQFF. The CDR3 DNA is TGTGCCAGCAGTTTCCTCGCGGGAGCCTACAATGAGCAGTTCTTC.

V gene TRBV28 combines with J gene TRBJ1-2; TRBD1 is a possible D gene (6 bases). Germline CDR1 reads MDHEN; CDR2 reads SYDVKM. Trimming cost V 5 bases and J 1 base, with 8 bases left between them. The CDR3 is 13 residues long. CDR3 DNA: TGTGCCAGCAGTCAGGGACATAACTATGGCTACACCTTC. Residues: CASSQGHNYGYTF.

This chain links TRBV6-4 with TRBJ2-3; TRBD2 matches 8 bases. CDR1 MRHNA and CDR2 SNTAGT come from the germline V gene. The CDR3 is 15 amino acids. V was clipped by 0 bases and J by 1 base; unmatched bases: 0. CDR3 sequence: CASSDSSGGTDTQYF. In nucleotides, the CDR3 is TGTGCCAGCAGTGACTCTAGCGGGGGCACAGATACGCAGTATTTT.

The chain links TRBV12-3 or TRBV12-4 to TRBJ2-1; no reliable D call. V lost 5 bases and J 4 bases, leaving 6 bases between the germline ends. CDR3 length: 12 amino acids. This CDR3 is CASSPQYNEQFF. The DNA for the CDR3 is TGTGCCAGCAGTCCCCAGTACAATGAGCAGTTCTTC.

On this clonotype itself: Its ends do not fully match the called genes, so a read error is possible. The chain joins TRBV9 to TRBJ1-6; D is uncertain. Germline values: CDR1 SGDLS, CDR2 YYNGEE. The CDR3 contains 13 residues. The CDR3 sequence is CANSISVNSPLHF. CDR3 coding DNA: TGTGCCAACAGCATCTCAGTTAATTCACCCCTCCACTTT.

The table lists this clonotype with a few counts. V gene TRBV10-1 combines with J gene TRBJ2-1; either TRBD1 or TRBD2 may supply D (5 bases each). V was pared by 3 bases and J by 8 bases, with 11 bases between. Per germline, CDR1 WNHNN and CDR2 SYGVQD (reference sequence). CDR3 length: 13 residues. The CDR3 DNA is TGCGCCAGCAGTGACCCGGGACGGCATGAGCAGTTCTTC. It encodes CASSDPGRHEQFF.

The CDR3 DNA sequence: TGTGCCAGCAGCCCCCGAGGAGTAGGCTACCTCGAGACCCAGTACTTC. This encodes CASSPRGVGYLETQYF. This sequence joins TRBV7-3 and TRBJ2-5; no definite D call. The V gene lost 5 bases and the J gene lost 5 bases, with 21 bases spanning the gap. The CDR3 runs 16 residues. Germline loops: CDR1 SGHTA, CDR2 FQGTGA.

The chain employs TRBV20-1 and TRBJ2-5, with D perhaps TRBD1 (5 bases). The J call may be mistaken, given a closer DNA end match to TRBJ2-1. CDR1 is DFQATT and CDR2 is SNEGSKA in the germline V gene (reference sequence). The CDR3 loop spans 15 amino acids. This CDR3 reads CSAREPSSGNNEQFF. The CDR3 DNA sequence: TGCAGTGCTAGAGAGCCCTCCTCAGGGAACAATGAGCAGTTCTTC.

The genes are TRBV20-1 and TRBJ1-1; possible D gene TRBD1, 5 bases. This CDR3 is 13 amino acids long. The germline CDR1 and CDR2 sequences are DFQATT and SNEGSKA (reference sequence). The V end lost 6 bases, the J end lost 5 bases, and 16 bases lay between the germline ends. CDR3 sequence reads: CSATTARRTEAFF. The CDR3 DNA is TGCAGTGCCACGACAGCCCGGAGGACTGAAGCTTTCTTT.

Of note for this clonotype: One end of the junction is discordant with germline, which a read error may explain. The rearrangement links TRBV6-5 to TRBJ2-2; D perhaps matches TRBD2 (5 bases). In germline, CDR1 is MNHEY, CDR2 SVGAGI. The CDR3 is made up of 17 amino acids. The CDR3 is CASSYLRLDANTGELSF. CDR3 coding DNA: TGTGCCAGCAGTTACCTCCGGCTGGACGCGAACACCGGGGAGCTGTCTTTT.

This clonotype showed up just a few times. This chain links TRBV28 with TRBJ1-2; D unresolved. From germline, CDR1 is MDHEN and CDR2 SYDVKM. This CDR3 has 13 amino acids. V dropped 6 bases and J dropped 6 bases, with 14 bases sitting between them. For the CDR3, the DNA is TGTGCCAGCAGCGAGAAGGTCCGAGATGGCTACACCTTC. Its protein product is CASSEKVRDGYTF.